The TCR beta chain under discussion was sequenced for a study of OX40 agonist ivuxolimab in advanced cancers. General notes on the study: Ivuxolimab was an agonistic, fully human IgG2 monoclonal antibody directed against OX40 (CD134), a costimulatory receptor. Intravenous ivuxolimab was administered to patients every 2 weeks at six dose levels: 0.01, 0.1, 0.3, 1.5, 3 and 10 mg/kg. Of the approximately 50 dose-escalation patients, hepatocellular carcinoma was present in approximately 20, melanoma in approximately 15, renal cell carcinoma in 9 and head and neck cancer in 9. A male proportion of roughly 80% and a mean age of approximately 60 years, ranging from 23 to 79, were recorded for the dose-escalation cohort. Prior anti-PD-1, anti-PD-L1 or anti-CTLA-4 therapy was permitted, and 40% to 50% of dose-escalation patients had received checkpoint inhibitors. Three dose-escalation patients achieved partial responses, one with hepatocellular carcinoma and two with cutaneous melanoma. Peripheral TCRbeta sequencing aimed to test whether ivuxolimab altered TCR sequence diversity and caused clonal T-cell expansion. The monotherapy dose-escalation portion (N = 52 patients) of the phase I ivuxolimab trial is reported in the paper. Here is what the overall study found, with its caveats: After ivuxolimab, expanded clones were on average more numerous among CD8+ T cells than among CD4+ T cells. Which antigens the clonally expanded peripheral T cells were specific for was not determined. At doses of 0.1 to 3.0 mg/kg, clonal expansion of both CD4+ and CD8+ blood T cells was observed from baseline to week 6. In the 0.1-3.0 mg/kg groups, partial responders had among the lowest normalized peripheral clonal expansion, particularly in CD8+ T cells. Low levels of normalized T-cell clonal expansion were also shown by some nonresponding patients.

V was cut back by 0 bases and J by 6 bases, leaving a gap of 6 bases between them. Reading from cysteine to phenylalanine, the CDR3 counts 13 amino acids. Solely the CDR3 DNA is kept, with 39 bases framed from the first base. According to the germline V gene (reference sequence), CDR1 reads LNHDA and CDR2 reads SQIVND. With respect to this clone: The antigen it binds to is not known. One base away there is no much larger clone; base qualities are not given.

The trial excluded patients who had a history of autoimmune disease or were on systemic immunosuppression. Peripheral blood for TCR sequencing was collected from all dose cohorts at baseline, on cycle 4 day 1, and on cycle 7 day 1. Samples were obtained from an open-label, multicenter, first-in-human phase I dose-escalation trial of ivuxolimab. Adults with locally advanced or metastatic melanoma, renal cell, hepatocellular, or head and neck squamous cell carcinoma were enrolled in the trial. Before TCR sequencing, CD4+ T cells and CD8+ T cells from peripheral blood were sorted into separate populations. To sequence the TCRbeta CDR3 region, genomic DNA was isolated from the sorted cells. TCRbeta CDR3 regions were sequenced using the immunoSEQ Assay. TCRdb limited this immuneACCESS table to in-frame rearrangements with V and J called. A share of clones is missing; checked studies link under half to unresolved V genes, and the rest is unexplained. This sample has around 22,000 clones in its table, and roughly 86% of those were observed once. The biggest ten clones account for roughly 30% of the sample.

The chain is encoded by TRBV19 joined to TRBJ1-5; the D gene is possibly TRBD1, with 5 bases matching. The sequencing used CD4+ or CD8+ T cells sorted from blood, collected in a trial of the OX40 agonist ivuxolimab. This clonotype originated in an adult with an advanced solid tumor such as melanoma, head and neck, liver or kidney cancer. The DNA is TGTGCCAGTAGTATAGATGGGGGTCAGCCCCAGCATTTT. It is translated as CASSIDGGQPQHF.